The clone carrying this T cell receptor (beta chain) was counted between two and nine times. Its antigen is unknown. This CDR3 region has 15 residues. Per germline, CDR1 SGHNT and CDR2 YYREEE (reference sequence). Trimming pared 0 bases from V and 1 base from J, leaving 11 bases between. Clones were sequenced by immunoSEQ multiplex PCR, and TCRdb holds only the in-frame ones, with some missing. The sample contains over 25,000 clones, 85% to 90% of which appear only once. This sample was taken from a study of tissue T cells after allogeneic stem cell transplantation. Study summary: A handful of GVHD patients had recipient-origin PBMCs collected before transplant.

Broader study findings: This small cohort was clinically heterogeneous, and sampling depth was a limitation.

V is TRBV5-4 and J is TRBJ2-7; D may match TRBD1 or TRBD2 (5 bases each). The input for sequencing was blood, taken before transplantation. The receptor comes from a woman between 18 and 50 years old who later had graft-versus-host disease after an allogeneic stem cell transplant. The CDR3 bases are TGTGCCAGCAGCTTGGTGGGGACGGAGTCCTACGAGCAGTACTTC. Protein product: CASSLVGTESYEQYF.